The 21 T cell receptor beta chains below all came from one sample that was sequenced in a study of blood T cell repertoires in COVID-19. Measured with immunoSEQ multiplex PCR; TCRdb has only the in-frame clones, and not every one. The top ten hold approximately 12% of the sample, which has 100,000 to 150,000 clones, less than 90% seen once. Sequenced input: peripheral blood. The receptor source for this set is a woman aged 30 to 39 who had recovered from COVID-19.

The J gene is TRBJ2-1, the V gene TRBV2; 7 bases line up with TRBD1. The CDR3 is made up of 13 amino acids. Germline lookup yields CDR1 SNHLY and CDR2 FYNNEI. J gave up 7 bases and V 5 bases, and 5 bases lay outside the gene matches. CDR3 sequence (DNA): TGTGCCAGCAGTATTGACAGGGTAAATGAGCAGTTCTTC. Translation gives CASSIDRVNEQFF.

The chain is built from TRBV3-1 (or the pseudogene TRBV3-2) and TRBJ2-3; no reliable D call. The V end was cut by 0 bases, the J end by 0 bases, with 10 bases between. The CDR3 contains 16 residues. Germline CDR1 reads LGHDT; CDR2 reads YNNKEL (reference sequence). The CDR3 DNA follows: TGTGCCAGCAGCCAAGATCTTGTCCCTAGCACAGATACGCAGTATTTT. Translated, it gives CASSQDLVPSTDTQYF.

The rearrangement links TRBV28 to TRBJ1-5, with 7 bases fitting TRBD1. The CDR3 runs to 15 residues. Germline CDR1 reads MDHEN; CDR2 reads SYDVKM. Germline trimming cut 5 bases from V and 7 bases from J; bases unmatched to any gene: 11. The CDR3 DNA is TGTGCCAGCAGTCCAAACAGGGGATTCAACCAGCCCCAGCATTTT. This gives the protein CASSPNRGFNQPQHF.

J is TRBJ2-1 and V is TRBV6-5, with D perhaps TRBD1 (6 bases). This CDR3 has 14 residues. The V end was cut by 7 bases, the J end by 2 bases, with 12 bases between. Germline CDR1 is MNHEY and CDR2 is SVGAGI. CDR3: CASTQRDTYNEQFF. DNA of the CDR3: TGTGCCAGCACCCAACGGGACACCTACAATGAGCAGTTCTTC.

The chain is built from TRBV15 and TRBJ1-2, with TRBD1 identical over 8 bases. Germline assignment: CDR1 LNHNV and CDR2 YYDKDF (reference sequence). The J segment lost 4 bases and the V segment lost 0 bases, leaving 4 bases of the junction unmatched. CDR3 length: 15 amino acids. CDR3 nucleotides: TGTGCCACCAGCAGAGATCGGGGGACAGGCTATGGCTACACCTTC. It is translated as CATSRDRGTGYGYTF. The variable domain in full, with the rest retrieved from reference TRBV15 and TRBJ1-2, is DAMVIQNPRYQVTQFGKPVTLSCSQTLNHNVMYWYQQKSSQAPKLLFHYYDKDFNNEADTPDNFQSRRPNTSFCFLDIRSPGLGDTAMYLCATSRDRGTGYGYTFGSGTRLTVV.

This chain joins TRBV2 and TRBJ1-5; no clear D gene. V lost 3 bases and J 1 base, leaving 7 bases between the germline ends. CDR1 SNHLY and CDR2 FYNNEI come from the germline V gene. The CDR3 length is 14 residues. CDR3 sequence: CASSESRSNQPQHF. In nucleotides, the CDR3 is TGTGCCAGCAGTGAGAGCAGGAGCAATCAGCCCCAGCATTTT.

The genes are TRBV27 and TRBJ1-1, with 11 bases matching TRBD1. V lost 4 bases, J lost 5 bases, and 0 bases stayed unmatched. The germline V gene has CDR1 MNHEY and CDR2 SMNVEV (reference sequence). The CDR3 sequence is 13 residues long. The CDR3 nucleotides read TGTGCCAGCAGTTGGGACAGGGGGACTGAAGCTTTCTTT. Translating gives CASSWDRGTEAFF.

The CDR3 DNA reads TGTGCCAGCAGCCAGGGGCGGGGGGCGTATGGCTACACCTTC. Its translation: CASSQGRGAYGYTF. This chain joins TRBV3-1 (or the pseudogene TRBV3-2) and TRBJ1-2; D might be TRBD1 (6 bases). The V end was cut by 3 bases, the J end by 5 bases, with 13 bases between. CDR1 LGHDT and CDR2 YNNKEL come from the germline V gene (reference sequence). The length of the CDR3 is 14 residues.

This CDR3 is CASSPGLGGPGWPQHF. The CDR3 coding sequence is TGTGCCAGCTCACCGGGACTTGGGGGTCCGGGATGGCCCCAGCATTTT. The V and J genes are TRBV18 and TRBJ1-5, with D perhaps matching TRBD1 (5 bases). Trimming pared 3 bases from V and 9 bases from J, leaving 21 bases between. Germline V gene data show CDR1 as KGHSH and CDR2 as LQKENI. The length of the CDR3 is 16 residues.

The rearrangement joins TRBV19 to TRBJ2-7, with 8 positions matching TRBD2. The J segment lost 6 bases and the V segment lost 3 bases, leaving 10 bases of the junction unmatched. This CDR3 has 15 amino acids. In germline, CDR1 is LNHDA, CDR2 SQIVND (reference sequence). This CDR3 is CASSISGGRSPEQYF. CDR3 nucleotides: TGTGCCAGTAGTATCTCAGGCGGGAGGTCCCCCGAGCAGTACTTC. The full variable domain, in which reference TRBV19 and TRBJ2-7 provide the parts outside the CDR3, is DGGITQSPKYLFRKEGQNVTLSCEQNLNHDAMYWYRQDPGQGLRLIYYSQIVNDFQKGDIAEGYSVSREKKESFPLTVTSAQKNPTAFYLCASSISGGRSPEQYFGPGTRLTVT.

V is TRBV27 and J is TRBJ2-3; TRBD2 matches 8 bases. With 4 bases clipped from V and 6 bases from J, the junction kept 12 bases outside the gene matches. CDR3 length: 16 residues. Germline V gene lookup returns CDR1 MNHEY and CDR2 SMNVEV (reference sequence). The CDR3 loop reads CASSSPIAGWKDTQYF. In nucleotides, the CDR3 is TGTGCCAGCAGTTCTCCAATAGCGGGGTGGAAGGATACGCAGTATTTT.

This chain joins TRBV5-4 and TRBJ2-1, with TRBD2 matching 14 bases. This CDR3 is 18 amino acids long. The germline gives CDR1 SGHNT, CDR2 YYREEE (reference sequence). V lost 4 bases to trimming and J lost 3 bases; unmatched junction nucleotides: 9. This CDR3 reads CASSPLGLAGASYNEQFF. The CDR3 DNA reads TGTGCCAGCAGCCCCTTGGGACTAGCGGGGGCGAGCTACAATGAGCAGTTCTTC. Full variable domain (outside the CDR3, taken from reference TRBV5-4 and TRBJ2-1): ETGVTQSPTHLIKTRGQQVTLRCSSQSGHNTVSWYQQALGQGPQFIFQYYREEENGRGNFPPRFSGLQFPNYSSELNVNALELDDSALYLCASSPLGLAGASYNEQFFGPGTRLTVL.

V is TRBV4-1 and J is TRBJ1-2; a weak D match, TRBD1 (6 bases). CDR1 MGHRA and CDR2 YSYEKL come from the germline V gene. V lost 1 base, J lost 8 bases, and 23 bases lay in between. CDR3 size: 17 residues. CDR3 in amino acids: CASSQGGRGRAAAGYTF. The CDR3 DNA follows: TGCGCCAGCAGCCAAGGGGGCAGGGGAAGGGCCGCGGCCGGCTACACCTTC.

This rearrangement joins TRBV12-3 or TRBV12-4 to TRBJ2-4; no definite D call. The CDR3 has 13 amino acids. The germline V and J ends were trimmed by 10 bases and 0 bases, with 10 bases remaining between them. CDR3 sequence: CAISSLAKNIQYF. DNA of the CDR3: TGTGCCATCTCGTCTCTAGCCAAAAACATTCAGTACTTC.

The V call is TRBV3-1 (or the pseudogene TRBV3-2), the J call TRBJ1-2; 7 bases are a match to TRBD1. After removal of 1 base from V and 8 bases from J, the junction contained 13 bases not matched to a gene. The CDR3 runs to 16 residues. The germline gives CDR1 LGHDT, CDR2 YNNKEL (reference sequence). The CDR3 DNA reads TGTGCCAGCAGCCAAGGGTTCCCAGGACAGGCGGGGGGCTACACCTTC. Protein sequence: CASSQGFPGQAGGYTF.

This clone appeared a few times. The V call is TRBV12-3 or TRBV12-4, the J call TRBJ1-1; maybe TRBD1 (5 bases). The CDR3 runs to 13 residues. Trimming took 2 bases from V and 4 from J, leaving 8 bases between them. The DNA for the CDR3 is TGTGCCAGCAGTTTACAGGGAATCACTGAAGCTTTCTTT. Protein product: CASSLQGITEAFF.

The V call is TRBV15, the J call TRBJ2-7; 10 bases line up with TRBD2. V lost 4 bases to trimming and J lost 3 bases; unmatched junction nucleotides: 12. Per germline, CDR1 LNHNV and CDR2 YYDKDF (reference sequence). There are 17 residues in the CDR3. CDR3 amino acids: CATSIGSGRQGYYEQYF. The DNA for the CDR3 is TGTGCCACCAGCATCGGTAGCGGGAGGCAAGGGTACTACGAGCAGTACTTC.

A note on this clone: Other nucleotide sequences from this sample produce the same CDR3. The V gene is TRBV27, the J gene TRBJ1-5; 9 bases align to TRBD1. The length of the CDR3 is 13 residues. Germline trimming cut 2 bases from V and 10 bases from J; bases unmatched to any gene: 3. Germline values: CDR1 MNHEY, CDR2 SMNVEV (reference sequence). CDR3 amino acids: CASSLAGQGPQHF. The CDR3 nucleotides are TGTGCCAGCAGTTTAGCGGGACAGGGACCCCAGCATTTT.

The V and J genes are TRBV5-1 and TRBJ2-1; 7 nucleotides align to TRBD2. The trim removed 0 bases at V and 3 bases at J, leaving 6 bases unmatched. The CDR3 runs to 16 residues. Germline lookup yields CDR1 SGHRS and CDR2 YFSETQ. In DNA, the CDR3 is TGCGCCAGCAGCTTGGGGGGCGGGAGAAACTACAATGAGCAGTTCTTC. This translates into CASSLGGGRNYNEQFF.

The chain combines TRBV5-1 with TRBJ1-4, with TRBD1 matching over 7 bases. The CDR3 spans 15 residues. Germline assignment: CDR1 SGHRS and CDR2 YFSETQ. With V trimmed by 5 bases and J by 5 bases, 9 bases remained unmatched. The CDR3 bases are TGCGCCAGCAGGGTCGGGACAGACCTGAATGAAAAACTGTTTTTT. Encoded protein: CASRVGTDLNEKLFF. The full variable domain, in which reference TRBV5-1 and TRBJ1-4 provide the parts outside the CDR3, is KAGVTQTPRYLIKTRGQQVTLSCSPISGHRSVSWYQQTPGQGLQFLFEYFSETQRNKGNFPGRFSGRQFSNSRSEMNVSTLELGDSALYLCASRVGTDLNEKLFFGSGTQLSVL.

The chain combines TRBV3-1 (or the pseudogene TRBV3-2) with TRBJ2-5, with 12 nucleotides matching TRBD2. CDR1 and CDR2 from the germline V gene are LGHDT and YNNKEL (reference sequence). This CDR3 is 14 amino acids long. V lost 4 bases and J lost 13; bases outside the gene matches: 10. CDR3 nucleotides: TGTGCCAGCAGCCGAGAGACTAGCGGGGGCGTGCGGTACTTC. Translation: CASSRETSGGVRYF.